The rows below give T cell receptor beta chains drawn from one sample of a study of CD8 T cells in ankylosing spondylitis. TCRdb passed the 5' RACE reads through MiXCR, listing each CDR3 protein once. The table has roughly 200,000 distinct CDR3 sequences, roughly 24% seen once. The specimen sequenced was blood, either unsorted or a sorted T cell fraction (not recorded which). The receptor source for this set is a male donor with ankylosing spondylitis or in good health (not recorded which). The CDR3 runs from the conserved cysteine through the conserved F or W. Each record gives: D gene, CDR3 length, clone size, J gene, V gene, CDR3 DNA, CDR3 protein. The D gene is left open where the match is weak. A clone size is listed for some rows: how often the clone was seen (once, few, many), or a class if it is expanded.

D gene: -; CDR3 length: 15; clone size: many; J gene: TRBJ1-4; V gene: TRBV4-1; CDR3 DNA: TGCGCCAGCAGCCAAGTGCAGCTCCCTAATGAAAAACTGTTTTTT; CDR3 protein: CASSQVQLPNEKLFF
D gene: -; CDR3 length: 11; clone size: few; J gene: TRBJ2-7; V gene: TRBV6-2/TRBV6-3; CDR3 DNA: TGTGCCAGCACCAACACCTACGAGCAGTACTTC; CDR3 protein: CASTNTYEQYF
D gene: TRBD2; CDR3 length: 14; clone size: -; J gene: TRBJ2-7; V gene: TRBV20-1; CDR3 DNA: TGCAGTGCTTTAGCGGGAGGGAGCTCCTACGAGCAGTACTTC; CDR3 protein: CSALAGGSSYEQYF
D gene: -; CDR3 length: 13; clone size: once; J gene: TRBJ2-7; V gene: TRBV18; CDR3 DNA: TGTGCCAGCTCACCACCAAACTCCTACGAGCAGTACTTC; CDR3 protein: CASSPPNSYEQYF
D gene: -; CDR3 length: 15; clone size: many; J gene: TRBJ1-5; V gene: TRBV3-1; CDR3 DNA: TGTGCCAGCAGCCAAGGAGCTTCGGGCAATCAGCCCCAGCATTTT; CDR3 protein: CASSQGASGNQPQHF
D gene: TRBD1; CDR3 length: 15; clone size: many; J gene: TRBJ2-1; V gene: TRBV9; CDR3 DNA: TGTGCCAGCAGCGTGATTACCGGACAGGGCAGTGAGCAGTTCTTC; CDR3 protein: CASSVITGQGSEQFF
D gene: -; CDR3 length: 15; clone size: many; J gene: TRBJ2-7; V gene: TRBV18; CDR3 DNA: TGTGCCAGCTCACCAGGAGGGACGGAAGCCTACGAGCAGTACTTC; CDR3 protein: CASSPGGTEAYEQYF
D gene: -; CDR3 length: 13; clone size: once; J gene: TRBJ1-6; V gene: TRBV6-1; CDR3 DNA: TGTGCCAGCATCGGGCAGGGAACTTCACCCCTCCACTTT; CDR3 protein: CASIGQGTSPLHF
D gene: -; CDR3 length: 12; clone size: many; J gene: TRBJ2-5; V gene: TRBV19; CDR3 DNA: TGTGCCAGTATCGGGACCCAAGAGACCCAGTACTTC; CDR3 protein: CASIGTQETQYF
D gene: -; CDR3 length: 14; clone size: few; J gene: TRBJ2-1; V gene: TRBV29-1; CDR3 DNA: TGCAGCGTTACAAGCTTGGGCAGTCTGATCGGGCAGTTCTTC; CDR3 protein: CSVTSLGSLIGQFF
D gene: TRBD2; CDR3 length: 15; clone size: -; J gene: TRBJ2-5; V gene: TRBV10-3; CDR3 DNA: TGTGCCATCAGTGAGCCGGGACTAGCGGGACAGACCCAGTACTTC; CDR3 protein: CAISEPGLAGQTQYF
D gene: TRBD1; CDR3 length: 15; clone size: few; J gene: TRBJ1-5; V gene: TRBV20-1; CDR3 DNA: TGCAGTGCTTTACGGACAGGAGCGACCAATCAGCCCCAGCATTTT; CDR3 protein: CSALRTGATNQPQHF
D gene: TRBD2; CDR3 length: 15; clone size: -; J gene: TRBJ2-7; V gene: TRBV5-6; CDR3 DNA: TGTGCCAGCAGCTTTCGTACTAGCGGACCCTACGAGCAGTACTTC; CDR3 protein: CASSFRTSGPYEQYF
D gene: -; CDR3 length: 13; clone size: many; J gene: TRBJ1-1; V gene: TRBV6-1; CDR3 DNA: TGTGCCAGCAGCCACCCCCCCTTTGATGAAGCTTTCTTT; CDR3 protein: CASSHPPFDEAFF
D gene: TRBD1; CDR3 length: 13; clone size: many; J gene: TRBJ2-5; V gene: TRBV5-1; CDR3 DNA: TGCGCCAGCAGCCGACAGGGTGGAGAGACCCAGTACTTC; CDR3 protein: CASSRQGGETQYF
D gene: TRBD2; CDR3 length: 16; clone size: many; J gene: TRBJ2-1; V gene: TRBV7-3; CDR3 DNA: TGTGCCAGCAGCTTACTTAGCGGGAGCTCCTACAATGAGCAGTTCTTC; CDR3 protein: CASSLLSGSSYNEQFF
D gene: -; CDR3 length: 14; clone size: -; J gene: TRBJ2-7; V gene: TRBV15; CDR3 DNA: TGTGCCACCAGCAGAGGGCCCGTCTCCTACGAGCAGTACTTC; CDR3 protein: CATSRGPVSYEQYF
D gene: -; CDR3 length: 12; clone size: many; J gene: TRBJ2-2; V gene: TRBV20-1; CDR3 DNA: TGCAGTGCTAGTCGCCCAACCGGGGAGCTGTTTTTT; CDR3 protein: CSASRPTGELFF
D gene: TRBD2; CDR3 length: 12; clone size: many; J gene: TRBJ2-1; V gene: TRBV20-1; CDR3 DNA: TGCAGTGCTACCGGCGGGAGGGATGAGCAGTTCTTC; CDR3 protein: CSATGGRDEQFF
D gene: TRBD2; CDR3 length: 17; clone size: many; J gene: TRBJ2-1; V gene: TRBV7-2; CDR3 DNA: TGTGCCAGCAGCAAGCGACCGGGACTAGCGGCCTACAATGAGCAGTTCTTC; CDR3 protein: CASSKRPGLAAYNEQFF
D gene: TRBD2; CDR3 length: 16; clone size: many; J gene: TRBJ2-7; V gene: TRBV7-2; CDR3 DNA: TGTGCCAGCAGCTTAGGGTCTAGCGGTGGGGGTTACGAGCAGTACTTC; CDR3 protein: CASSLGSSGGGYEQYF
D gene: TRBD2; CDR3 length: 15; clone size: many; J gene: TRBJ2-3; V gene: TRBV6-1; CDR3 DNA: TGTGCCAGCAGGAGCCTAGCGGGGAGAGCAGATACGCAGTATTTT; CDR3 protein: CASRSLAGRADTQYF
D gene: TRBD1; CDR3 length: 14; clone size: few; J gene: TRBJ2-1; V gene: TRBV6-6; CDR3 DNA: TGTGCCAGCAGGAAGACAGGGGAGTCCGATGAGCAGTTCTTC; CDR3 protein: CASRKTGESDEQFF
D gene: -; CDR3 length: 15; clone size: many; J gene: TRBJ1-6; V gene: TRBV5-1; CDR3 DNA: TGCGCCAGCAGCTTAACAGCGAGCTCTAATTCACCCCTCCACTTT; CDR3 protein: CASSLTASSNSPLHF
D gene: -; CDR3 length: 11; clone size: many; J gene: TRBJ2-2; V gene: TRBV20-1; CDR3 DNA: TGCAGTGCATTTGATGCCGGGGAGCTGTTTTTT; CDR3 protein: CSAFDAGELFF
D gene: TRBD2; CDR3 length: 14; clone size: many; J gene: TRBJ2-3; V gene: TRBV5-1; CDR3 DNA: TGCGCAAACGAACTAGCGGGAGAGTCGAATACGCAGTATTTT; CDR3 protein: CANELAGESNTQYF
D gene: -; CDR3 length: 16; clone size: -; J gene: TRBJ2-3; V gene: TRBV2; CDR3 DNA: TGTGCCAGCAAAGGGTGGCGGGGATCTAGCACAGATACGCAGTATTTT; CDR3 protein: CASKGWRGSSTDTQYF
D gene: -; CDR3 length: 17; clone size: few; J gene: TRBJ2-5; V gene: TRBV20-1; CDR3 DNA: TGCAGTGCTAGACGCCAGGGATCACCGGGGGACGGAGAGACCCAGTACTTC; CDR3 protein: CSARRQGSPGDGETQYF
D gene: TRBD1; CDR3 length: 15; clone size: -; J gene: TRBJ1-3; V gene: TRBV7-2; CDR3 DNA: TGTGCCAGCAGCCTGGGACAGATCTCTGGAAACACCATATATTTT; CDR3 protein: CASSLGQISGNTIYF
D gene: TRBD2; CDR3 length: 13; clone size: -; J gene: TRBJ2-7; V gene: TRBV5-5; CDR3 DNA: TGTCCCAGCAGCGCCCGGACTAGCGGCGAGCAGTACTTC; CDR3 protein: CPSSARTSGEQYF
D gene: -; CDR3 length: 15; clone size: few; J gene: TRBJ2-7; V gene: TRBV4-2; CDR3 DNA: TGTGCCAGCAGCCAAGCGCGGGCCATCTCCTACGAGCAGTACTTC; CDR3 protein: CASSQARAISYEQYF
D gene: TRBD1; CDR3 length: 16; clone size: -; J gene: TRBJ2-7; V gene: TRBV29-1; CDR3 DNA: TGCAGCGTTGAAAGGCGGGGGACAGGGGGAACCTACGAGCAGTACTTC; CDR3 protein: CSVERRGTGGTYEQYF
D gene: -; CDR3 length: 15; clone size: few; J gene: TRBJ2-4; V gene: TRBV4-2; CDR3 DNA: TGTGCCAGCAGCCAAGATGCGGGCCCGGGGAACATTCAGTACTTC; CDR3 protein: CASSQDAGPGNIQYF
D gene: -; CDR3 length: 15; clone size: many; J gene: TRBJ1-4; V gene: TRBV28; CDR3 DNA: TGTGCCAGCAGTTTCGGGACACCCTGGAATGAAAAACTGTTTTTT; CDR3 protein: CASSFGTPWNEKLFF